Shown below are 22 T cell receptor beta chains from a single sample sequenced in a study of metastatic and nonmetastatic thyroid tumors. Thyroid surgery took place with no prior treatment in any patient. With MiXCR, TCRdb reprocessed the PCR reads. The sample carries roughly 40,000 clones, about 16% recorded once. The source material was blood. The receptor set was obtained from a female donor with papillary thyroid cancer or a benign thyroid nodule (not recorded which). Some clones in this sample may be carry-over from other donors' samples.

This clone was observed many times. This chain links TRBV6-1 with TRBJ1-5; 9 positions agree with TRBD1. CDR1 is MNHNS, CDR2 SASEGT, per germline. The CDR3 runs to 14 residues. With 7 bases clipped from V and 5 bases from J, the junction kept 6 bases outside the gene matches. The CDR3 DNA sequence: TGTGCCAGCAAAACGACAGGGGGTCATCAGCCCCAGCATTTT. Amino acids: CASKTTGGHQPQHF.

This clone was seen ten or more times. The chain links TRBV6-2 or TRBV6-3 to TRBJ1-1, with TRBD1 identical over 9 bases. Germline V lookup: CDR1 MNHEY, CDR2 SVGEGT. With V trimmed by 5 bases and J by 6 bases, 10 bases remained unmatched. The CDR3 extends over 15 amino acids. The CDR3 bases are TGTGCCAGCAGTCGCCACGACAGGGGGAGCGCTGAAGCTTTCTTT. It encodes CASSRHDRGSAEAFF.

In this sample, this clone is medium-sized. The chain recombines TRBV6-1 with TRBJ1-6, with TRBD1 as a possible D gene (6 bases). Germline values: CDR1 MNHNS, CDR2 SASEGT. V lost 4 bases to trimming and J lost 7 bases, with 8 bases between them. This CDR3 has 13 residues. The chain's CDR3 is CASSGQVNSPLHF. Here the CDR3 DNA reads TGTGCCAGCAGTGGACAGGTGAATTCACCCCTCCACTTT.

In its sample, this clone was seen many times. The gene calls are TRBV9 and TRBJ2-1, with D uncertain. CDR1 is SGDLS and CDR2 is YYNGEE in the germline V gene. The V end was cut by 0 bases, the J end by 0 bases, with 13 bases between. This CDR3 contains 17 residues. CDR3 residues: CASSVAAALSSYNEQFF. The CDR3 bases are TGTGCCAGCAGCGTAGCTGCGGCCTTAAGCTCCTACAATGAGCAGTTCTTC.

About this clone: Given a much more abundant clone one base away, this may be a read error. This chain links TRBV10-3 with TRBJ2-3; 9 bases line up with TRBD1. This CDR3 is 16 amino acids long. Germline assignment: CDR1 ENHRY and CDR2 SYGVKD. The CDR3 loop is CATLTPDRGSKDTQYF. Here the CDR3 DNA reads TGTGCCACCCTTACCCCCGACAGGGGGAGCAAAGATACGCAGTATTTT.

This clone was detected ten times or more. The rearrangement links TRBV5-1 to TRBJ1-6; tentatively, D is TRBD1 (5 bases). The CDR3 is 16 residues long. The V end was cut by 2 bases, the J end by 5 bases, with 14 bases between. Germline V lookup: CDR1 SGHRS, CDR2 YFSETQ. The chain's CDR3 is CASSFEYGANNSPLHF. CDR3 nucleotides: TGCGCCAGCAGCTTTGAATATGGGGCGAATAATTCACCCCTCCACTTT.

This CDR3 is CASSTTSGGYEQYF. The CDR3 DNA is TGTGCCAGCAGTACCACTAGCGGGGGCTACGAGCAGTACTTC. This sequence joins TRBV6-1 and TRBJ2-7, with TRBD2 matching 11 bases. J gave up 3 bases and V 5 bases, and 3 bases lay outside the gene matches. Germline V gene data show CDR1 as MNHNS and CDR2 as SASEGT. CDR3 size: 14 residues.

This clone occurred many times. V gene TRBV19 combines with J gene TRBJ2-3; 8 bases map to TRBD1. Germline values: CDR1 LNHDA, CDR2 SQIVND (reference sequence). V gave up 9 bases and J gave up 5 bases; unmatched junction bases: 13. The CDR3 consists of 15 residues. The CDR3 region has the DNA TGTGCCAGCTCAGGGGGCCTCCAGTCGCGAGATACGCAGTATTTT. Protein product: CASSGGLQSRDTQYF.

This clone was counted many times. The rearrangement links TRBV24-1 to TRBJ2-2; D is uncertain. CDR3 length: 16 residues. Germline lookup yields CDR1 KGHDR and CDR2 SFDVKD. V was trimmed by 4 bases and J by 0 bases, leaving 11 bases between them. CDR3 sequence reads: CATSDRAPSNTGELFF. The CDR3 DNA sequence: TGTGCCACCAGTGACCGGGCTCCGTCGAACACCGGGGAGCTGTTTTTT.

This clone was observed many times. The rearrangement links TRBV20-1 to TRBJ2-3; 10 nucleotides align to TRBD1. Trimming removed 6 bases from V and 0 bases from J; junction bases left unmatched: 21. The CDR3 contains 20 residues. The germline gives CDR1 DFQATT, CDR2 SNEGSKA (reference sequence). The CDR3 DNA is TGCAGTGCCACGGACAGGGGGGAGGCTAGCGGTCGTTCTAGCACAGATACGCAGTATTTT. The encoded protein is CSATDRGEASGRSSTDTQYF.

In this sample, this clone turned up many times. V is TRBV5-5 and J is TRBJ2-1, with 7 bases identical to TRBD1. Germline assignment: CDR1 SGHKS and CDR2 YYEKEE (reference sequence). With 0 bases clipped from V and 3 bases from J, the junction kept 3 bases outside the gene matches. The CDR3 length is 15 residues. The CDR3 spells CASSLGTGDYNEQFF. The CDR3 DNA sequence: TGTGCCAGCAGCTTGGGTACAGGGGACTACAATGAGCAGTTCTTC.

This clone was counted ten times or more. The gene calls are TRBV11-3 and TRBJ2-2; D is possibly TRBD2 (5 bases). Germline V lookup: CDR1 SGHNT, CDR2 YENEEA. V was trimmed by 1 base and J by 5 bases, leaving 17 bases between them. The CDR3 has 17 amino acids. CDR3 residues: CASSLGSLAGETGELFF. As DNA, the CDR3 is TGTGCCAGCAGCTTAGGTTCCCTAGCAGGAGAGACCGGGGAGCTGTTTTTT.

The V gene is TRBV7-2, the J gene TRBJ2-7; 7 positions match TRBD2. CDR3 size: 13 residues. V dropped 5 bases and J dropped 6; count of bases not matched to a gene: 7. CDR1 is SGHTA, CDR2 FQGNSA, per germline. As DNA, the CDR3 is TGTGCCAGCAGCCCCGGGACTATCTCCGAGCAGTACTTC. Protein product: CASSPGTISEQYF. Together with reference TRBV7-2 and TRBJ2-7, the CDR3 gives the full variable domain: GAGVSQSPSNKVTEKGKDVELRCDPISGHTALYWYRQSLGQGLEFLIYFQGNSAPDKSGLPSDRFSAERTGGSVSTLTIQRTQQEDSAVYLCASSPGTISEQYFGPGTRLTVT.

This clone has at least ten counts. V gene TRBV7-9 combines with J gene TRBJ1-3; D remains ambiguous. The CDR3 consists of 14 residues. In germline, CDR1 is SEHNR, CDR2 FQNEAQ (reference sequence). Trimming left V 2 bases short and J 0 bases short, with 5 bases between. The CDR3 bases are TGTGCCAGCAGCTTACGGGGCTCTGGAAACACCATATATTTT. Amino acids: CASSLRGSGNTIYF.

This clone was observed many times. The chain joins TRBV19 to TRBJ2-3; tentatively, D is TRBD2 (6 bases). Trimming removed 5 bases at V and 4 bases at J, with 13 bases between. CDR1 and CDR2 (germline): LNHDA, SQIVND (reference sequence). The CDR3 runs 14 residues. The CDR3 DNA is TGTGCCAGTAGTCTCCGGGACTTTTCAGATACGCAGTATTTT. It translates to CASSLRDFSDTQYF.

This clone has ten or more counts. The chain uses TRBV20-1 and TRBJ2-4; TRBD2 agrees at 10 bases. CDR3 length equals 16 residues. Germline CDR1 DFQATT, CDR2 SNEGSKA (reference sequence). Trimming cost V 3 bases and J 1 base; bases outside gene matches: 6. The DNA for the CDR3 is TGCAGTGCTAGCCCTAGCGGGAGTAGGGCCAAAAACATTCAGTACTTC. Protein sequence: CSASPSGSRAKNIQYF.

This clone was observed many times. Different DNA sequences within this sample yield the same CDR3. The chain uses TRBV6-5 and TRBJ1-2; TRBD1 agrees at 11 bases. Germline V gene lookup returns CDR1 MNHEY and CDR2 SVGAGI. The trim removed 0 bases at V and 4 bases at J, leaving 4 bases unmatched. The CDR3 sequence is 16 residues long. The CDR3 sequence is CASSYSRTGGSYGYTF. The CDR3 nucleotides read TGTGCCAGCAGTTACTCGAGGACAGGGGGCAGCTATGGCTACACCTTC.

This clone was observed many times. The chain uses TRBV9 and TRBJ2-3; TRBD2 might be the D (6 bases). V was pared by 0 bases and J by 6 bases, with 11 bases between. The CDR3 runs to 14 residues. Germline CDR1 is SGDLS and CDR2 is YYNGEE. DNA for the CDR3: TGTGCCAGCAGCGTAGTTTCGGGGAGGGATACGCAGTATTTT. Translating it yields CASSVVSGRDTQYF.

This clone was seen at least ten times. V and J are TRBV4-1 and TRBJ2-4; TRBD2 is a possible D gene (6 bases). V was clipped by 3 bases and J by 2 bases, with 11 bases between them. Germline V lookup: CDR1 MGHRA, CDR2 YSYEKL. The CDR3 is 15 residues long. This CDR3 reads CASSQREGTKNIQYF. As DNA, the CDR3 is TGCGCCAGCAGCCAGCGGGAAGGTACCAAAAACATTCAGTACTTC.

This clone was recorded many times. The chain has TRBV9 and TRBJ2-3; no clear D gene. The CDR3 is made up of 12 amino acids. The V gene's germline CDR1 is SGDLS and CDR2 YYNGEE. V gave up 3 bases and J gave up 10 bases, with 12 bases separating them. The CDR3 loop is CASSGSNTPQYF. The CDR3 nucleotides are TGTGCCAGCAGCGGGAGTAATACACCGCAGTATTTT.

This clone was counted ten times or more. The V gene is TRBV7-3, the J gene TRBJ2-2; 12 bases are a match to TRBD2. The CDR3 spans 15 residues. Germline V gene data show CDR1 as SGHTA and CDR2 as FQGTGA. Trimming cost V 5 bases and J 7 bases; bases outside gene matches: 5. As DNA, the CDR3 is TGTGCCAGCAGCCGGACTAGCGGGGCCATCGGGGAGCTGTTTTTT. Translating gives CASSRTSGAIGELFF.

This clone was detected many times. The J gene is TRBJ2-2, the V gene TRBV28, with D tentatively TRBD1 (5 bases). Germline lookup yields CDR1 MDHEN and CDR2 SYDVKM. V lost 8 bases to trimming and J lost 5 bases, with 15 bases between them. The CDR3 is 14 residues long. CDR3 coding DNA: TGTGCCAGCCTGAAGGGGCCGAGGACCGGGGAGCTGTTTTTT. Protein: CASLKGPRTGELFF. Full variable domain (remainder filled in from reference TRBV28 and TRBJ2-2): DVKVTQSSRYLVKRTGEKVFLECVQDMDHENMFWYRQDPGLGLRLIYFSYDVKMKEKGDIPEGYSVSREKKERFSLILESASTNQTSMYLCASLKGPRTGELFFGEGSRLTVL.